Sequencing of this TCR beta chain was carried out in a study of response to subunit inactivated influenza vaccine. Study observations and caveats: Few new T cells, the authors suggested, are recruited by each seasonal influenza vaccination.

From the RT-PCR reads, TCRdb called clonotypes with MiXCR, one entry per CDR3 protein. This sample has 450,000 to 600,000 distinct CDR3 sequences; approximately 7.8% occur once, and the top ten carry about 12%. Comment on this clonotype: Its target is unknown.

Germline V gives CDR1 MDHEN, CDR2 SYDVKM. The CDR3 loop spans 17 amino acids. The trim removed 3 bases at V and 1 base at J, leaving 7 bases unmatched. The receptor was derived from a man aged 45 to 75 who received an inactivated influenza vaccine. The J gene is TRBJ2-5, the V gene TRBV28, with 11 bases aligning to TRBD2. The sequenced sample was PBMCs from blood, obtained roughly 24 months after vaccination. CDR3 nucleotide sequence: TGTGCCAGCAGTTTGGGCCTACTAGCGGGGGCCCAAGAGACCCAGTACTTC. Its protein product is CASSLGLLAGAQETQYF.